Presented here are 14 T cell receptor beta chains from one specimen sequenced in a study of metastatic and nonmetastatic thyroid tumors. Using MiXCR, TCRdb re-called clones from the PCR reads. The sample lists around 42,000 clones, over 9.5% occurring once. No patient received treatment before thyroid surgery. The sample comprised blood. The receptors shown here come from a female donor with papillary thyroid cancer or a benign thyroid nodule (not recorded which). Some clones in this sample may be carry-over from other donors' samples.

The chain has TRBV11-2 and TRBJ2-2; the match to TRBD2 covers 8 bases. Looked up from germline, CDR1 is SGHAT and CDR2 is FQNNGV. The CDR3 is made up of 17 amino acids. With V trimmed by 3 bases and J by 0 bases, 6 bases remained unmatched. This CDR3 is CASSFTPGGANTGELFF. In nucleotides, the CDR3 is TGTGCCAGCAGCTTTACCCCCGGGGGGGCGAACACCGGGGAGCTGTTTTTT.

This clone was observed many times. This chain uses TRBV24-1 with TRBJ2-3; D not certain. Deletions cut 4 bases from V and 5 bases from J, with 12 bases between. The V gene's germline CDR1 is KGHDR and CDR2 SFDVKD. This CDR3 region has 14 residues. CDR3 DNA: TGTGCCACCAGTGACCGTGGGTTAAGAGATACGCAGTATTTT. Its protein is CATSDRGLRDTQYF.

This clone was counted many times. This rearrangement joins TRBV14 to TRBJ2-7, with TRBD2 matching 7 bases. The CDR3 consists of 18 residues. Germline lookup yields CDR1 SGHDN and CDR2 FVKESK. The junction had 15 bases not matched to a gene; V was cut back by 0 bases and J by 4 bases. CDR3 DNA: TGTGCCAGCAGCCAAGATAGGAGATGGGATCTAGCGGAATACGAGCAGTACTTC. Translation: CASSQDRRWDLAEYEQYF.

This clone was recorded many times. The genes are TRBV6-1 and TRBJ1-5; D might be TRBD1 (6 bases). CDR3 length: 14 amino acids. Trimming removed 6 bases from V and 0 bases from J, with 9 bases in between. In germline, CDR1 is MNHNS, CDR2 SASEGT. CDR3 sequence reads: CASRTGYSNQPQHF. CDR3 in DNA: TGTGCCAGCAGAACAGGGTATAGCAATCAGCCCCAGCATTTT.

As regards this clone: Additional DNA sequences in this sample encode the identical CDR3. The chain employs TRBV6-1 and TRBJ2-3, with 8 nucleotides matching TRBD2. Germline V gene lookup returns CDR1 MNHNS and CDR2 SASEGT. V was pared by 7 bases and J by 3 bases, with 9 bases of the junction left unmatched. This CDR3 contains 15 residues. The CDR3: CASTDSGSGTDTQYF. The CDR3 nucleotides are TGTGCCAGCACCGACAGCGGGAGTGGAACAGATACGCAGTATTTT.

This clone was seen at least ten times. The rearrangement links TRBV30 to TRBJ2-1, with a weak D call TRBD2 (7 bases). Between the trimmed V and J ends, which lost 4 bases and 9 bases, there was a span of 13 bases. This CDR3 comprises 12 residues. Looked up from germline, CDR1 is GTSNPN and CDR2 is SVGIG (reference sequence). CDR3 in DNA: TGTGCCTGGAATGGGGAGGGGGTTGAGCAGTTCTTC. Translating gives CAWNGEGVEQFF.

Many counts were recorded for this clone. The chain links TRBV7-3 to TRBJ2-7; D is unresolved. Germline V CDR1 and CDR2: SGHTA, FQGTGA. The CDR3 is made up of 12 amino acids. V gave up 5 bases and J gave up 3 bases, with 8 bases separating them. In DNA, the CDR3 is TGTGCCAGCAGCCCCGACGGCTACGAGCAGTACTTC. Protein sequence: CASSPDGYEQYF.

This clone was seen more than once but under ten times. The rearrangement links TRBV12-3 or TRBV12-4 to TRBJ1-6; 9 bases map to TRBD1. The CDR3 is made up of 17 amino acids. Trimming removed 1 base from V and 7 bases from J; junction bases left unmatched: 8. CDR3 loop: CASSLEATGTGNSPLHF. In nucleotides, the CDR3 is TGTGCCAGCAGTTTAGAAGCTACCGGGACAGGGAATTCACCCCTCCACTTT.

There are many counts of this clone. V is TRBV7-2 and J is TRBJ2-5; 10 nucleotides match TRBD2. CDR3 size: 16 residues. Germline V gene sequence: CDR1 SGHTA, CDR2 FQGNSA. Trimming took 1 base from V and 3 from J; bases not matched to a gene: 5. CDR3 DNA: TGTGCCAGCAGCTTAGGGGCACTAGCGGGAAAAGAGACCCAGTACTTC. Its protein product is CASSLGALAGKETQYF.

At least ten counts were recorded for this clone. V gene TRBV2 combines with J gene TRBJ2-3, with D possibly being TRBD2 (6 bases). Trimming removed 11 bases at V and 4 bases at J, with 19 bases between. CDR1 is SNHLY and CDR2 is FYNNEI in the germline V gene. The CDR3 runs to 14 residues. CDR3 residues: CARGAVPGADTQYF. The DNA of the CDR3 is TGTGCCCGAGGGGCGGTCCCGGGGGCAGATACGCAGTATTTT.

This clone was recorded at least ten times. This chain links TRBV7-2 with TRBJ2-1; 12 nucleotides match TRBD2. The J segment lost 6 bases and the V segment lost 4 bases, leaving 4 bases of the junction unmatched. CDR1 is SGHTA and CDR2 is FQGNSA in the germline V gene. CDR3 size: 15 residues. The CDR3 protein is CASSSRLAGANEQFF. The CDR3 DNA reads TGTGCCAGCAGCTCCCGACTAGCGGGGGCCAATGAGCAGTTCTTC.

This clone was seen many times. The chain joins TRBV10-2 to TRBJ2-1, with D perhaps being TRBD1 or TRBD2 (5 bases each). The CDR3 extends over 13 amino acids. Germline V gives CDR1 WSHSY, CDR2 SAAADI. The V end lost 4 bases, the J end lost 8 bases, and 12 bases lay between the germline ends. The CDR3 here is CASSGTWTDEQFF. In DNA, the CDR3 is TGCGCCAGCAGTGGGACATGGACTGATGAGCAGTTCTTC.

In this sample, this clone turned up many times. J is TRBJ1-5 and V is TRBV19; the D is unclear. CDR1 is LNHDA, CDR2 SQIVND, per germline (reference sequence). The CDR3 is 15 residues long. Trimming removed 7 bases from V and 0 bases from J, with 13 bases in between. The CDR3 sequence is CASTQTRNSNQPQHF. CDR3 nucleotides: TGTGCCAGTACTCAGACTAGAAATAGCAATCAGCCCCAGCATTTT.

This clone was picked up many times. The genes are TRBV19 and TRBJ1-2; 7 bases align to TRBD1. CDR1 and CDR2 from the germline V gene are LNHDA and SQIVND (reference sequence). The CDR3 runs to 15 residues. V gave up 8 bases and J gave up 1 base; unmatched junction bases: 10. For the CDR3, the DNA is TGTGCCAGTGAAGACAGGGTAGGTGGTAACTATGGCTACACCTTC. Its translation is CASEDRVGGNYGYTF.